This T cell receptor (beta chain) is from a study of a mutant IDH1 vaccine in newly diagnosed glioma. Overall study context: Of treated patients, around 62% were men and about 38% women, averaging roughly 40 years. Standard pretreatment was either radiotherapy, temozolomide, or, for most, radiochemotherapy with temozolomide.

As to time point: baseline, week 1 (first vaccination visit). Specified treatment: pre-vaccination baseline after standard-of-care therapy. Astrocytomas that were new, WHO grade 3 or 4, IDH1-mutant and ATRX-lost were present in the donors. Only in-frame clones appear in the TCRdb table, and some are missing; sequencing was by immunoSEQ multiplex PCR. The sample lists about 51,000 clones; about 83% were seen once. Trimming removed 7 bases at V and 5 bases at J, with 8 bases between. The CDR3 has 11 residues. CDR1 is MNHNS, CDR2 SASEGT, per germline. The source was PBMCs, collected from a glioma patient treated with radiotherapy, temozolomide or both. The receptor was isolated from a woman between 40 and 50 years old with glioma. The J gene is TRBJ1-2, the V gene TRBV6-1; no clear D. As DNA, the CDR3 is TGTGCCAGCACCCTCACTTATGGCTACACCTTC. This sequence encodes CASTLTYGYTF.